Following are 30 T cell receptor beta chains from one sample sequenced in a study of technical replicates of blood from several donors. This table comes from immunoSEQ multiplex PCR, and its TCRdb copy is limited to in-frame clones, with some not included. This table has around 50,000 clones, roughly 92% appearing once. Material for sequencing was PBMCs. The receptors stem from a human donor in good health. Some clones in this sample may be carry-over from other donors' samples.

The chain carries TRBV5-1 and TRBJ1-3; tentative D call: TRBD1 (6 bases). The germline V and J ends were trimmed by 6 bases and 4 bases, with 14 bases remaining between them. Germline V CDR1 and CDR2: SGHRS, YFSETQ. This CDR3 is 14 amino acids long. This chain's CDR3 is CASKPGAGGNTIYF. The CDR3 bases are TGCGCCAGCAAACCAGGGGCAGGAGGAAACACCATATATTTT.

The rearrangement links TRBV25-1 to TRBJ1-2; 9 nucleotides line up with TRBD1. The germline V gene encodes CDR1 MGHDK and CDR2 SYGVNS. V shed 4 bases, J shed 2 bases, and the junction held 8 bases outside the gene matches. This CDR3 is built from 16 residues. Here the CDR3 reads CASSAAGTGWNYGYTF. CDR3 nucleotide sequence: TGTGCCAGCAGTGCCGCCGGGACAGGGTGGAACTATGGCTACACCTTC.

The chain carries TRBV2 and TRBJ2-7; no definite D call. The CDR3 runs to 13 residues. V was trimmed by 8 bases and J by 1 base, leaving 12 bases between them. CDR1 and CDR2 from the germline V gene are SNHLY and FYNNEI. The CDR3 DNA follows: TGTGCCAGCTTTCCAGTGGCTTCCTACGAGCAGTACTTC. Residues: CASFPVASYEQYF.

The chain combines TRBV6-5 with TRBJ2-2, with a possible D match to TRBD1 (6 bases). CDR1 and CDR2 from the germline V gene are MNHEY and SVGAGI. Trimming cost V 5 bases and J 6 bases, with 10 bases left between them. The CDR3 consists of 13 residues. Here the CDR3 reads CASSQGISGELFF. The CDR3 DNA follows: TGTGCCAGCAGTCAGGGGATTTCCGGGGAGCTGTTTTTT.

The J gene is TRBJ2-7, the V gene TRBV11-2; D might be TRBD1 (7 bases). The V gene's germline CDR1 is SGHAT and CDR2 FQNNGV. V was cut by 5 bases and J by 5 bases, with 19 bases left in between. The CDR3 extends over 15 amino acids. CDR3 in DNA: TGTGCCAGCAGCCACTGGTCTCAGGGGGGTCACGAGCAGTACTTC. Translated: CASSHWSQGGHEQYF.

This chain links TRBV10-3 with TRBJ2-5, with D perhaps matching TRBD1 (7 bases). The CDR3 runs 14 residues. V was pared by 2 bases and J by 5 bases, with 12 bases between. Germline V CDR1 and CDR2: ENHRY, SYGVKD. The CDR3 loop is CAISEPSGGETQYF. CDR3 DNA: TGTGCCATCAGTGAGCCGTCAGGGGGGGAGACCCAGTACTTC.

The gene calls are TRBV6-6 and TRBJ1-1; perhaps TRBD1 as D (6 bases). This CDR3 is 13 amino acids long. Germline loops: CDR1 MNHNY, CDR2 SVGAGI (reference sequence). Trimming removed 4 bases from V and 1 base from J, with 7 bases in between. The CDR3 is CASSWTENTEAFF. The CDR3 nucleotides are TGTGCCAGCAGTTGGACAGAGAACACTGAAGCTTTCTTT.

The chain has TRBV6-5 and TRBJ2-2, with 7 positions matching TRBD1. Germline V gives CDR1 MNHEY, CDR2 SVGAGI. The length of the CDR3 is 15 residues. The CDR3, as DNA: TGTGCTTCGCGTTTGGGGACAGAGAACACCGGGGAGCTGTTTTTT. Translating gives CASRLGTENTGELFF.

This rearrangement joins TRBV13 to TRBJ2-5; tentative D call: TRBD2 (6 bases). V was pared by 4 bases and J by 5 bases, with 11 bases between. The CDR3 runs 13 residues. Germline V gene lookup returns CDR1 PRHDT and CDR2 FYEKMQ (reference sequence). CDR3 sequence: CASSSLARETQYF. The CDR3 nucleotides are TGTGCCAGCAGCTCACTAGCTCGGGAGACCCAGTACTTC.

This chain connects TRBV7-9 to TRBJ1-2; 7 bases match TRBD1. Germline V gene lookup returns CDR1 SEHNR and CDR2 FQNEAQ (reference sequence). The ends lost 5 bases at V and 6 bases at J; junction bases unmatched: 6. The length of the CDR3 is 13 residues. CDR3 region: CASSPGTADGYTF. CDR3 DNA: TGTGCCAGCAGCCCAGGGACAGCGGATGGCTACACCTTC. Together with reference TRBV7-9 and TRBJ1-2, the CDR3 gives the full variable domain: DTGVSQNPRHKITKRGQNVTFRCDPISEHNRLYWYRQTLGQGPEFLTYFQNEAQLEKSRLLSDRFSAERPKGSFSTLEIQRTEQGDSAMYLCASSPGTADGYTFGSGTRLTVV.

The genes are TRBV7-9 and TRBJ2-2, with TRBD2 as a possible D gene (5 bases). The germline CDR1 and CDR2 sequences are SEHNR and FQNEAQ (reference sequence). The CDR3 runs to 13 residues. Trimming cost V 0 bases and J 6 bases, with 5 bases left between them. The CDR3 region is CASSLAGAGELFF. The CDR3 coding sequence is TGTGCCAGCAGCTTAGCGGGAGCCGGGGAGCTGTTTTTT.

CDR3 in DNA: TGCGCCAGCAGCCAAGACCGAGCGGGAGGCGACGAGCAGTACTTC. It specifies CASSQDRAGGDEQYF. This sequence joins TRBV4-3 and TRBJ2-7; 9 positions match TRBD2. The CDR3 has 15 amino acids. Germline CDR1 LGHNA, CDR2 YSLEER. Unmatched junction bases numbered 5, after V lost 0 bases and J lost 5 bases.

This rearrangement joins TRBV4-3 to TRBJ1-2; 9 positions agree with TRBD1. With 1 base clipped from V and 5 bases from J, the junction kept 5 bases outside the gene matches. CDR1 is LGHNA and CDR2 is YSLEER in the germline V gene. The CDR3 length is 15 residues. As DNA, the CDR3 is TGCGCCAGCAGCCAAGTTGGGACAGGGCGGTATGGCTACACCTTC. Translated, it gives CASSQVGTGRYGYTF.

The count of this clone is one. The V and J genes are TRBV10-3 and TRBJ1-1; possible D gene TRBD1, 5 bases. Per germline, CDR1 ENHRY and CDR2 SYGVKD. With 8 bases removed from V and 4 bases from J, the gap between germline ends came to 14 bases. The CDR3 covers 13 residues. The CDR3 spells CAISGGASTEAFF. For the CDR3, the DNA is TGTGCCATCTCAGGAGGGGCGAGCACTGAAGCTTTCTTT.

The gene calls are TRBV11-3 and TRBJ2-2, with a possible D match to TRBD1 (6 bases). V was trimmed by 5 bases and J by 4 bases, leaving 11 bases between them. Germline V gene sequence: CDR1 SGHNT, CDR2 YENEEA. The CDR3 covers 14 residues. The CDR3 sequence is CASSMTGATGELFF. The CDR3, as DNA: TGTGCCAGCAGCATGACAGGAGCCACCGGGGAGCTGTTTTTT.

The V gene is TRBV5-1, the J gene TRBJ1-1, with D hard to call. Germline lookup yields CDR1 SGHRS and CDR2 YFSETQ. There are 14 residues in the CDR3. Trimming pared 0 bases from V and 4 bases from J, leaving 10 bases between. CDR3 in DNA: TGCGCCAGCAGCTTGGGTTGGGGAGGCACTGAAGCTTTCTTT. Encoded protein: CASSLGWGGTEAFF.

This clone showed up just a few times. This rearrangement joins TRBV5-1 to TRBJ2-2; 10 positions match TRBD1. CDR1 and CDR2 from the germline V gene are SGHRS and YFSETQ. V shed 0 bases, J shed 1 base, and the junction held 3 bases outside the gene matches. This CDR3 is 17 amino acids long. In nucleotides, the CDR3 is TGCGCCAGCAGCTTGGTCCGGACAGGGGGGAACACCGGGGAGCTGTTTTTT. As protein: CASSLVRTGGNTGELFF.

This clone has only one observation. The V call is TRBV4-3, the J call TRBJ1-2; D may be TRBD1 (6 bases). In germline, CDR1 is LGHNA, CDR2 YSLEER. This CDR3 spans 18 amino acids. The ends were cut back, 0 bases at V and 0 bases at J, with 17 bases in the middle. The CDR3 is CASSQDFGGALANYGYTF. The CDR3 nucleotides are TGCGCCAGCAGCCAAGATTTTGGGGGGGCATTAGCTAACTATGGCTACACCTTC.

Here the CDR3 reads CASSDRTGVGEQYF. In nucleotides, the CDR3 is TGTGCCAGCAGCGACCGGACAGGGGTAGGCGAGCAGTACTTC. The chain combines TRBV5-4 with TRBJ2-7, with 9 bases that match TRBD1. V lost 4 bases, J lost 6 bases, and 8 bases stayed unmatched. In germline, CDR1 is SGHNT, CDR2 YYREEE (reference sequence). The CDR3 length is 14 residues. The full variable domain, its missing parts supplied by reference TRBV5-4 and TRBJ2-7, is ETGVTQSPTHLIKTRGQQVTLRCSSQSGHNTVSWYQQALGQGPQFIFQYYREEENGRGNFPPRFSGLQFPNYSSELNVNALELDDSALYLCASSDRTGVGEQYFGPGTRLTVT.

CDR3 region: CASSVVGSGTYEQYF. The CDR3, as DNA: TGTGCCAGCAGTGTGGTAGGGAGCGGGACCTACGAGCAGTACTTC. The chain joins TRBV5-4 to TRBJ2-7, with TRBD2 identical over 7 bases. Germline-derived CDR1 and CDR2 are SGHNT and YYREEE (reference sequence). The CDR3 sequence is 15 residues long. V trimming: 5 bases; J trimming: 2 bases; junction bases outside the gene matches: 10.

The gene calls are TRBV14 and TRBJ1-2, with unresolved D. V was cut by 1 base and J by 5 bases, with 14 bases left in between. This CDR3 contains 15 residues. Germline CDR1 reads SGHDN; CDR2 reads FVKESK. The CDR3 reads CASSQGFGVRYGYTF. CDR3 sequence (DNA): TGTGCCAGCAGCCAAGGGTTCGGGGTCCGGTATGGCTACACCTTC.

Here the CDR3 reads CASSAGRMNTEAFF. DNA of the CDR3: TGTGCCAGCAGCGCGGGACGGATGAACACTGAAGCTTTCTTT. This chain joins TRBV7-2 and TRBJ1-1, with a tentative D call TRBD1 (5 bases). Trimming took off 5 bases at V and 0 bases at J, with 10 bases between the two ends. Germline-derived CDR1 and CDR2 are SGHTA and FQGNSA. CDR3 length: 14 residues.

The J gene is TRBJ2-3, the V gene TRBV4-3; D is unresolved. CDR1 LGHNA and CDR2 YSLEER come from the germline V gene. Trimming stripped 0 bases from V and 4 bases from J, with 14 bases between. CDR3 size: 16 residues. The CDR3 bases are TGCGCCAGCAGCCAAGATCAAGAAGCCCGGGCAGATACGCAGTATTTT. Amino acids: CASSQDQEARADTQYF.

This clone is judged medium-sized (0.01 to 0.1%). V and J are TRBV7-2 and TRBJ1-1; a weak D match, TRBD1 (6 bases). There are 13 residues in the CDR3. Trimming removed 7 bases at V and 1 base at J, with 10 bases between. From germline, CDR1 is SGHTA and CDR2 FQGNSA. The CDR3 nucleotides read TGTGCCAGCAACTGGGGGCCGAACACTGAAGCTTTCTTT. Amino acids: CASNWGPNTEAFF.

V usage is TRBV15 and J usage is TRBJ2-7; TRBD1 matches 8 bases. Germline V gene lookup returns CDR1 LNHNV and CDR2 YYDKDF (reference sequence). The CDR3 is made up of 15 amino acids. J gave up 5 bases and V 0 bases, and 6 bases lay outside the gene matches. This chain's CDR3 is CATSREIGQGHEQYF. DNA of the CDR3: TGTGCCACCAGCAGAGAAATCGGACAGGGCCACGAGCAGTACTTC.

The chain recombines TRBV19 with TRBJ1-4; no definite D call. Trimming removed 6 bases at V and 7 bases at J, with 18 bases between. The CDR3 consists of 15 residues. The germline CDR1 and CDR2 sequences are LNHDA and SQIVND (reference sequence). CDR3 protein: CASSITPRPGEKLFF. The CDR3 DNA follows: TGTGCCAGTAGCATAACCCCTCGCCCAGGTGAAAAACTGTTTTTT.

This chain joins TRBV29-1 and TRBJ1-2, with TRBD1 identical over 8 bases. Germline CDR1 and CDR2: SQVTM and ANQGSEA. The CDR3 consists of 14 residues. J was trimmed by 8 bases and V by 7 bases; bases with no gene match: 15. CDR3 bases: TGCAGCGCAGAGAGCGGCCAGGGGGCCCGAGGCTACACCTTC. Protein sequence: CSAESGQGARGYTF.

The chain employs TRBV19 and TRBJ1-1; 10 nucleotides line up with TRBD1. The CDR3 runs to 15 residues. CDR1 LNHDA and CDR2 SQIVND come from the germline V gene (reference sequence). J gave up 1 base and V 7 bases, and 6 bases lay outside the gene matches. The CDR3 nucleotides read TGTGCCAGTAATGACCGGGACAGGGGGAACACTGAAGCTTTCTTT. Translating it yields CASNDRDRGNTEAFF. Full variable domain (outside the CDR3, taken from reference TRBV19 and TRBJ1-1): DGGITQSPKYLFRKEGQNVTLSCEQNLNHDAMYWYRQDPGQGLRLIYYSQIVNDFQKGDIAEGYSVSREKKESFPLTVTSAQKNPTAFYLCASNDRDRGNTEAFFGQGTRLTVV.

The chain links TRBV9 to TRBJ1-1; possible D gene TRBD1, 5 bases. CDR1 SGDLS and CDR2 YYNGEE come from the germline V gene. V lost 0 bases and J lost 1, with 10 bases in between. This CDR3 is 15 amino acids long. The DNA for the CDR3 is TGTGCCAGCAGCGTAGTTGGAACAGGGAACACTGAAGCTTTCTTT. Amino acids: CASSVVGTGNTEAFF.

The V and J genes are TRBV5-4 and TRBJ1-1, with TRBD1 matching over 8 bases. V lost 4 bases to trimming and J lost 3 bases; unmatched junction nucleotides: 8. Germline V gene lookup returns CDR1 SGHNT and CDR2 YYREEE (reference sequence). This CDR3 is 15 amino acids long. As DNA, the CDR3 is TGTGCCAGCAGCCGCCGACAGGGGAAGGACACTGAAGCTTTCTTT. Translation gives CASSRRQGKDTEAFF.